What follows is one T cell receptor (beta chain) and its context. This entry is derived from a study of identical twins. Template switching added a universal primer site; cDNA carried unique molecular identifiers. MiXCR, run by TCRdb on the 5' RACE reads, gives a single entry per CDR3 protein. The sample has 400,000 to 650,000 distinct CDR3 sequences, under 25% seen once; the top ten hold about 0.91%. The CDR3 loop spans 13 amino acids. Looked up from germline, CDR1 is DFQATT and CDR2 is SNEGSKA (reference sequence). J lost 2 bases, V lost 6 bases, and 5 bases had no gene match. The sample was also linked to a second study, of T cells expressing NK-cell markers. That work contributes: Sequencing of TCR beta repertoires drew on sorted CD3+CD56+NKG2C+, CD3+CD56+NKG2C- and CD3+CD56-NKG2C+ T cells. Dominance of the CD3+CD56-NKG2C+ fraction by these clonotypes also held in a few donors.

This TCR was recovered from a woman aged 18-29 years in good health. This sequence joins TRBV20-1 and TRBJ2-3, with TRBD1 matching 7 bases. Sequencing was performed on CD4+ T cells sorted from blood. The CDR3 loop is CSAPGQLTDTQYF. The CDR3 region has the DNA TGCAGTGCGCCGGGACAGCTCACAGATACGCAGTATTTT.